A selection of T cell receptor beta chains follows, all from one sample in a study of blood T cell repertoires in COVID-19. TCRdb's copy holds only in-frame clones and misses some; the assay was immunoSEQ multiplex PCR. The table has around 260,000 clones, 70% to 90% seen once. What was sequenced was peripheral blood. The origin of the receptors is a human donor with COVID-19, enrolled during active disease. The donor label of this sample is uncertain. Both conserved end residues are part of each CDR3. The D gene is left open where the match is weak. Only some rows state a clone size, as once, few, many or a class for expanded clones.

d_gene: TRBD1
abundance: NA
j_gene: TRBJ1-6
v_gene: TRBV7-2
CDR3nt: TGTGCCAGCAGCTTATTCCGGACAGGGAACCCCCTCCACTTT
CDR3aa: CASSLFRTGNPLHF

d_gene: NA
abundance: few
j_gene: TRBJ1-1
v_gene: TRBV11-2
CDR3nt: TGTGCCAGCAGCTTAGTAGATTACACTGAAGCTTTCTTT
CDR3aa: CASSLVDYTEAFF

d_gene: NA
abundance: NA
j_gene: TRBJ1-2
v_gene: TRBV6-5
CDR3nt: TGTGCCAGCAGTCGGGACACCTTAAACTATGGCTACACCTTC
CDR3aa: CASSRDTLNYGYTF

d_gene: NA
abundance: few
j_gene: TRBJ1-1
v_gene: TRBV4-3
CDR3nt: TGCGCCAGCAGCCAAGAGGCACAGGGCAGGACTGAAGCTTTCTTT
CDR3aa: CASSQEAQGRTEAFF

d_gene: NA
abundance: NA
j_gene: TRBJ2-7
v_gene: TRBV7-9
CDR3nt: TGTGCCAGCAGCGACGCCGGGAGCAATACTTACGAGCAGTACTTC
CDR3aa: CASSDAGSNTYEQYF

d_gene: NA
abundance: few
j_gene: TRBJ1-5
v_gene: TRBV7-2
CDR3nt: TGTGCCAGCAGCCCCGGGGAGAGCAATCAGCCCCAGCATTTT
CDR3aa: CASSPGESNQPQHF

d_gene: NA
abundance: NA
j_gene: TRBJ1-2
v_gene: TRBV30
CDR3nt: TGTGCCTGGAGTACGGGTTCGGGTGCGGGAGGCTACACCTTC
CDR3aa: CAWSTGSGAGGYTF

d_gene: NA
abundance: NA
j_gene: TRBJ1-1
v_gene: TRBV28
CDR3nt: TGTGCCAGCAGTTTTAGGGGCAGGGAAGCTTTCTTT
CDR3aa: CASSFRGREAFF

d_gene: NA
abundance: NA
j_gene: TRBJ1-1
v_gene: TRBV27
CDR3nt: TGTGCCAGCAGTCATCTCCGGGAAGTGGTTGATGAAGCTTTCTTT
CDR3aa: CASSHLREVVDEAFF

d_gene: NA
abundance: NA
j_gene: TRBJ2-7
v_gene: TRBV5-5
CDR3nt: TGTGCCAGCAGCGATGATAGCGGTAGCTCCTACGAGCAGTACTTC
CDR3aa: CASSDDSGSSYEQYF

d_gene: TRBD1
abundance: NA
j_gene: TRBJ2-3
v_gene: TRBV19
CDR3nt: TGTGCCAGTAGTAGAACCGGGACAGGGGCAACAGATACGCAGTATTTT
CDR3aa: CASSRTGTGATDTQYF

d_gene: TRBD1
abundance: NA
j_gene: TRBJ1-1
v_gene: TRBV11-3
CDR3nt: TGTGCCAGCAGCCACGACAGGGGACGCGCGAACATGAACACTGAAGCTTTCTTT
CDR3aa: CASSHDRGRANMNTEAFF

d_gene: NA
abundance: NA
j_gene: TRBJ2-7
v_gene: TRBV6-5
CDR3nt: TGTGCCAGCAGTTACTCGGCGGGGGAGCAGTACTTC
CDR3aa: CASSYSAGEQYF

d_gene: TRBD2
abundance: NA
j_gene: TRBJ2-7
v_gene: TRBV7-9
CDR3nt: TGTGCCAGCAGCTCCGGACTAGCGGGGACCCTGGACGAGCAGTACTTC
CDR3aa: CASSSGLAGTLDEQYF

d_gene: NA
abundance: NA
j_gene: TRBJ1-1
v_gene: TRBV29-1
CDR3nt: TGCAGCGGGGGCCCTTCCGGGGAACGAGACACTGAAGCTTTCTTT
CDR3aa: CSGGPSGERDTEAFF

d_gene: NA
abundance: NA
j_gene: TRBJ1-1
v_gene: TRBV12-3/TRBV12-4
CDR3nt: TGTGCCAGCAGTTCAGACAGGAACACTGAAGCTTTCTTT
CDR3aa: CASSSDRNTEAFF

d_gene: NA
abundance: NA
j_gene: TRBJ1-2
v_gene: TRBV5-6
CDR3nt: TGTGCCAGCAGCTTGGTTCCAGGCGCCTATGGCTACACCTTC
CDR3aa: CASSLVPGAYGYTF

d_gene: TRBD1
abundance: NA
j_gene: TRBJ2-1
v_gene: TRBV11-2
CDR3nt: TGTGCCAGCAGCTTAGCGGGGGACAGGGGAGTTCCCTACAATGAGCAGTTCTTC
CDR3aa: CASSLAGDRGVPYNEQFF

d_gene: NA
abundance: NA
j_gene: TRBJ1-1
v_gene: TRBV7-9
CDR3nt: TGTGCCAGCAGCTTAGTCCCCCGCCGCGACACTGAAGCTTTCTTT
CDR3aa: CASSLVPRRDTEAFF

d_gene: NA
abundance: NA
j_gene: TRBJ1-3
v_gene: TRBV6-5
CDR3nt: TGTGCCAGCAGTTCAACAGGCTCCTCTGGAAACACCATATATTTT
CDR3aa: CASSSTGSSGNTIYF

d_gene: NA
abundance: NA
j_gene: TRBJ1-4
v_gene: TRBV2
CDR3nt: TGTGCCAGCAGTGAAGGGGGGCCAGGGGACGAAAAACTGTTTTTT
CDR3aa: CASSEGGPGDEKLFF